These 23 T cell receptor beta chains came from one sample sequenced in a study of vaccination and CD4 T cells after COVID-19. TCRdb reprocessed the PCR reads via MiXCR and lists one record per CDR3 protein. The table shows some 25,000 distinct CDR3 sequences, with 51% occurring only once. The sample was CD4+ T cells from blood, taken before SARS-CoV-2 vaccination. The receptors stem from a human donor who had recovered from COVID-19.

This rearrangement joins TRBV10-2 to TRBJ2-7; no clear D gene. This CDR3 region has 15 residues. Looked up from germline, CDR1 is WSHSY and CDR2 is SAAADI. The ends were cut back, 0 bases at V and 3 bases at J, with 12 bases in the middle. CDR3 nucleotide sequence: TGCGCCAGCAGTGAGTCTCGGCAGATCAGCTACGAGCAGTACTTC. Its protein product is CASSESRQISYEQYF.

The V call is TRBV20-1, the J call TRBJ2-1, with a tentative D call TRBD2 (6 bases). This CDR3 spans 13 amino acids. Looked up from germline, CDR1 is DFQATT and CDR2 is SNEGSKA (reference sequence). Trimming took 3 bases from V and 4 from J, leaving 10 bases between them. CDR3: CSARASVYNEQFF. The CDR3 DNA follows: TGCAGTGCTAGGGCTAGCGTTTACAATGAGCAGTTCTTC.

This clonotype was counted between two and nine times. V is TRBV20-1 and J is TRBJ1-1; 7 bases agree with TRBD1. The CDR3 runs to 12 residues. Germline-derived CDR1 and CDR2 are DFQATT and SNEGSKA (reference sequence). The junction had 1 base not matched to a gene; V was cut back by 5 bases and J by 1 base. The CDR3 spells CSAWDRNTEAFF. The DNA of the CDR3 is TGCAGTGCTTGGGACAGGAACACTGAAGCTTTCTTT.

The CDR3 bases are TGTGCCAGCAGTTCCCCCGGACTAGCGAACACCTACGAGCAGTACTTC. Its translation: CASSSPGLANTYEQYF. The chain recombines TRBV28 with TRBJ2-7; 9 bases are a match to TRBD2. This CDR3 has 16 residues. CDR1 is MDHEN, CDR2 SYDVKM, per germline. The V and J ends lost 4 bases and 2 bases, in that order; junction bases with no gene match: 9. Supplemented by reference TRBV28 and TRBJ2-7, the full variable domain reads DVKVTQSSRYLVKRTGEKVFLECVQDMDHENMFWYRQDPGLGLRLIYFSYDVKMKEKGDIPEGYSVSREKKERFSLILESASTNQTSMYLCASSSPGLANTYEQYFGPGTRLTVT.

The V call is TRBV2, the J call TRBJ2-2; D is unclear. The CDR3 has 16 amino acids. The V end lost 2 bases, the J end lost 6 bases, and 16 bases lay between the germline ends. The germline CDR1 and CDR2 sequences are SNHLY and FYNNEI. The CDR3 nucleotides read TGTGCCAGCAGTGAATTCTTGATCGATTACTCCGGGGAGCTGTTTTTT. The encoded protein is CASSEFLIDYSGELFF.

The sample holds one count of this clonotype. A much larger clone sits a single nucleotide away, making a read error possible. This chain connects TRBV20-1 to TRBJ1-5; D remains ambiguous. The germline V and J ends were trimmed by 0 bases and 7 bases, with 13 bases remaining between them. From germline, CDR1 is DFQATT and CDR2 SNEGSKA (reference sequence). The CDR3 has 14 residues. CDR3 nucleotides: TGCAGTGCTAGAGATCCGAGGAGTGGACAGCCCCAGCATTTT. It translates to CSARDPRSGQPQHF.

This clonotype turned up a few times. The CDR3 loop is CASSQRTNSYEQYF. CDR3 bases: TGTGCCAGCAGTCAAAGGACAAACTCCTACGAGCAGTACTTC. The gene calls are TRBV27 and TRBJ2-7, with TRBD1 as a possible D gene (5 bases). The germline V gene encodes CDR1 MNHEY and CDR2 SMNVEV (reference sequence). There are 14 residues in the CDR3. V lost 5 bases and J lost 0, with 11 bases in between.

In nucleotides, the CDR3 is TGTGCCAGCAGCTTAAGCGGGGGCCAAGAGACCCAGTACTTC. Its protein product is CASSLSGGQETQYF. The J gene is TRBJ2-5, the V gene TRBV7-3, with 7 bases matching TRBD2. Trimming cost V 1 base and J 1 base; bases outside gene matches: 0. This CDR3 spans 14 amino acids. CDR1 is SGHTA and CDR2 is FQGTGA in the germline V gene.

The rearrangement links TRBV3-1 to TRBJ2-5, with D tentatively TRBD2 (5 bases). Between the trimmed V and J ends, which lost 1 base and 1 base, there was a span of 10 bases. This CDR3 spans 15 amino acids. Germline-derived CDR1 and CDR2 are LGHDT and YNNKEL (reference sequence). CDR3 amino acids: CASSQAGNLQETQYF. CDR3 bases: TGTGCCAGCAGCCAAGCGGGAAACCTCCAAGAGACCCAGTACTTC.

This chain links TRBV28 with TRBJ2-3; tentatively, D is TRBD1 or TRBD2 (7 bases each). The CDR3 loop spans 16 amino acids. The germline V gene encodes CDR1 MDHEN and CDR2 SYDVKM. Trimming pared 3 bases from V and 4 bases from J, leaving 17 bases between. DNA of the CDR3: TGTGCCAGCAGTTTTATTCGGTCAGGGGGGGCAGATACGCAGTATTTT. As protein: CASSFIRSGGADTQYF. The entire variable domain, with the rest obtained from reference TRBV28 and TRBJ2-3, is as follows: DVKVTQSSRYLVKRTGEKVFLECVQDMDHENMFWYRQDPGLGLRLIYFSYDVKMKEKGDIPEGYSVSREKKERFSLILESASTNQTSMYLCASSFIRSGGADTQYFGPGTRLTVL.

This chain connects TRBV6-5 to TRBJ2-3; TRBD2 agrees at 7 bases. Looked up from germline, CDR1 is MNHEY and CDR2 is SVGAGI. V shed 3 bases, J shed 2 bases, and the junction held 8 bases outside the gene matches. This CDR3 contains 16 residues. CDR3 bases: TGTGCCAGCAGTTATCGCGGCGGGAGAAACACAGATACGCAGTATTTT. Protein product: CASSYRGGRNTDTQYF.

This chain joins TRBV20-1 and TRBJ2-3, with TRBD2 identical over 11 bases. Germline-derived CDR1 and CDR2 are DFQATT and SNEGSKA (reference sequence). The ends lost 5 bases at V and 4 bases at J; junction bases unmatched: 11. The CDR3 extends over 16 amino acids. The chain's CDR3 is CSARIRRLAGPDTQYF. CDR3 in DNA: TGCAGTGCTCGGATTAGGAGACTAGCGGGACCAGATACGCAGTATTTT.

This chain joins TRBV28 and TRBJ2-7; D uncertain. V dropped 4 bases and J dropped 5 bases, with 15 bases sitting between them. The CDR3 is made up of 14 amino acids. Germline loops: CDR1 MDHEN, CDR2 SYDVKM. The DNA of the CDR3 is TGTGCCAGCAGTTCTCTAGTGTCGGGTCACGAGCAGTACTTC. It encodes CASSSLVSGHEQYF. Looking up the rest from reference TRBV28 and TRBJ2-7 gives the full variable domain: DVKVTQSSRYLVKRTGEKVFLECVQDMDHENMFWYRQDPGLGLRLIYFSYDVKMKEKGDIPEGYSVSREKKERFSLILESASTNQTSMYLCASSSLVSGHEQYFGPGTRLTVT.

This sequence joins TRBV27 and TRBJ2-3; 7 bases align to TRBD2. In germline, CDR1 is MNHEY, CDR2 SMNVEV (reference sequence). Germline trimming cut 10 bases from V and 1 base from J; bases unmatched to any gene: 5. The length of the CDR3 is 13 residues. CDR3 in amino acids: CATRAGGTDTQYF. CDR3 coding DNA: TGTGCCACCCGGGCGGGAGGCACAGATACGCAGTATTTT.

This sequence joins TRBV9 and TRBJ2-3, with 7 bases aligning to TRBD2. Trimming removed 3 bases from V and 4 bases from J; junction bases left unmatched: 11. Germline values: CDR1 SGDLS, CDR2 YYNGEE. The length of the CDR3 is 16 residues. CDR3 residues: CASSGPGTKLADTQYF. CDR3 DNA: TGTGCCAGCAGCGGGCCCGGGACTAAACTCGCAGATACGCAGTATTTT.

This chain uses TRBV20-1 with TRBJ2-6; no clear D. Trimming stripped 6 bases from V and 1 base from J, with 10 bases between. CDR1 and CDR2 from the germline V gene are DFQATT and SNEGSKA (reference sequence). The CDR3 is 14 residues long. The CDR3 loop reads CSASKASGANVLTF. In DNA form, the CDR3 reads TGCAGTGCCTCGAAAGCATCTGGGGCCAACGTCCTGACTTTC.

The V gene is TRBV7-2, the J gene TRBJ2-5; the D gene is possibly TRBD2 (5 bases). The ends were cut back, 5 bases at V and 5 bases at J, with 15 bases in the middle. The CDR3 spans 14 residues. Looked up from germline, CDR1 is SGHTA and CDR2 is FQGNSA. CDR3 DNA sequence: TGTGCCAGCAGCGCGCCGAGCGGAGCGGAGACCCAGTACTTC. It is translated as CASSAPSGAETQYF. Filled out from reference TRBV7-2 and TRBJ2-5, the complete variable domain reads GAGVSQSPSNKVTEKGKDVELRCDPISGHTALYWYRQSLGQGLEFLIYFQGNSAPDKSGLPSDRFSAERTGGSVSTLTIQRTQQEDSAVYLCASSAPSGAETQYFGPGTRLLVL.

V gene TRBV24-1 combines with J gene TRBJ1-5; 9 nucleotides agree with TRBD1. The germline CDR1 and CDR2 sequences are KGHDR and SFDVKD. Trimming removed 4 bases from V and 4 bases from J; junction bases left unmatched: 7. There are 16 residues in the CDR3. DNA of the CDR3: TGTGCCACCAGTGAGGGTGGACAGGGGAATAATCAGCCCCAGCATTTT. Its protein is CATSEGGQGNNQPQHF.

This clonotype occurred a few times. V and J are TRBV6-2 or TRBV6-3 and TRBJ2-1; perhaps TRBD2 as D (5 bases). CDR3 length equals 12 residues. V was pared by 0 bases and J by 14 bases, with 11 bases between. CDR1 and CDR2 (germline): MNHEY, SVGEGT. The CDR3 spells CASSYSDFIKFF. As DNA, the CDR3 is TGTGCCAGCAGTTACTCGGACTTCATAAAGTTCTTC.

This clonotype was counted a few times. The V call is TRBV20-1, the J call TRBJ2-1, with 7 positions matching TRBD2. Germline V gives CDR1 DFQATT, CDR2 SNEGSKA (reference sequence). V lost 8 bases and J lost 8; bases outside the gene matches: 15. This CDR3 comprises 14 residues. The CDR3 region has the DNA TGCAGTACCCACTATGGTGGGAGGGCCGATGAGCAGTTCTTC. Its translation is CSTHYGGRADEQFF.

The rearrangement links TRBV6-1 to TRBJ1-4; 8 positions match TRBD1. CDR1 MNHNS and CDR2 SASEGT come from the germline V gene. This CDR3 contains 15 residues. Trimming at V came to 6 bases and at J to 3 bases, leaving 6 bases not matched to a gene. DNA for the CDR3: TGTGCCAGCAGCTATAACAGGGGGTCTAATGAAAAACTGTTTTTT. Translation: CASSYNRGSNEKLFF.

This clonotype showed up just a few times. The chain uses TRBV6-2 or TRBV6-3 and TRBJ2-1; 7 nucleotides line up with TRBD2. V lost 10 bases and J lost 3; bases outside the gene matches: 9. Germline V CDR1 and CDR2: MNHEY, SVGEGT. The CDR3 consists of 14 residues. Written as DNA, the CDR3 is TGTGCCACATATCATAGCGGGTTCTACAATGAGCAGTTCTTC. This codes for CATYHSGFYNEQFF.

V is TRBV20-1 and J is TRBJ2-3; D is undetermined. Deletions cut 0 bases from V and 5 bases from J, with 3 bases between. CDR1 DFQATT and CDR2 SNEGSKA come from the germline V gene (reference sequence). The CDR3 length is 11 residues. The CDR3 loop reads CSARDIDTQYF. CDR3 sequence (DNA): TGCAGTGCTAGAGATATAGATACGCAGTATTTT.